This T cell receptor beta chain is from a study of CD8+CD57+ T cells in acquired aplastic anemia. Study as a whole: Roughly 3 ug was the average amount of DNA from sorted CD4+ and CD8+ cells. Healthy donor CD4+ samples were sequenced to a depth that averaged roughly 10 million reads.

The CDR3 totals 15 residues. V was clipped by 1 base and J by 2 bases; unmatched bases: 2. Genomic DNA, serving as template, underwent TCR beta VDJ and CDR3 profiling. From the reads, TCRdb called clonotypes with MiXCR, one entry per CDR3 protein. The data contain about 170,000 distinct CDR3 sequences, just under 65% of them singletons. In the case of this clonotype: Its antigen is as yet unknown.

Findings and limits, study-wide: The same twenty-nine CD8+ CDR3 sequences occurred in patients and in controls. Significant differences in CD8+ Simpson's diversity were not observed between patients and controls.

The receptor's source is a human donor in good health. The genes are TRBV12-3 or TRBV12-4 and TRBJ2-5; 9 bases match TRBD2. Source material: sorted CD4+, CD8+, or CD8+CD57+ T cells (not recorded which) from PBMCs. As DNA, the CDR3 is TGTGCCAGCAGTTTAGGGACTAGCGTACAAGAGACCCAGTACTTC. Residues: CASSLGTSVQETQYF.